One and the same sample provided the 6 T cell receptor beta chains below, sequenced in a study of blood T cell repertoires in COVID-19. Clones were sequenced by immunoSEQ multiplex PCR, and TCRdb holds only the in-frame ones, with some missing. The data contain 190,000 or so clones, approximately 90% of them singletons. Sequenced material: PBMCs or T cells enriched from blood (not recorded which). Receptors originate from a man aged 18 to 29 with acute COVID-19.

A note on this clone: The DNA is omitted, as the CDR3 cannot be located on it reliably, and the CDR3 follows TCRdb's listing. The rearrangement links TRBV27 to TRBJ2-1; TRBD1 reflects the table's D call only, with no check against the DNA. CDR1 is MNHEY and CDR2 is SMNVEV in the germline V gene (reference sequence). A total of 17 residues make up the CDR3, ends included. Here the CDR3 reads CASSILVPGGLHNEQFF.

The CDR3 spells CATSRDGGTGELFF. CDR3 bases: TGTGCCACCAGCAGAGATGGGGGGACCGGGGAGCTGTTTTTT. The rearrangement joins TRBV15 to TRBJ2-2, with D possibly being TRBD2 (6 bases). The CDR3 is 14 amino acids. Trimming removed 0 bases at V and 5 bases at J, with 7 bases between. Germline V gives CDR1 LNHNV, CDR2 YYDKDF (reference sequence).

The V and J genes are TRBV11-3 and TRBJ2-1, with TRBD1 as a possible D gene (6 bases). Germline V gene data show CDR1 as SGHNT and CDR2 as YENEEA. Deletions cut 3 bases from V and 8 bases from J, with 11 bases between. This CDR3 comprises 13 residues. The DNA of the CDR3 is TGTGCCAGCAGCTTGGGGGCAGGGGATGAGCAGTTCTTC. It specifies CASSLGAGDEQFF.

V and J are TRBV30 and TRBJ2-1; 8 bases are shared with TRBD2. The junction had 1 base not matched to a gene; V was cut back by 0 bases and J by 3 bases. Germline V gene sequence: CDR1 GTSNPN, CDR2 SVGIG (reference sequence). The CDR3 length is 14 residues. This CDR3 is CAWSVLAVYNEQFF. CDR3 coding DNA: TGTGCCTGGAGTGTACTAGCGGTCTACAATGAGCAGTTCTTC.

The genes are TRBV5-6 and TRBJ1-5; tentatively, D is TRBD1 (6 bases). This CDR3 is 14 amino acids long. Germline CDR1 is SGHDT and CDR2 is YYEEEE. The germline V and J ends were trimmed by 2 bases and 7 bases, with 13 bases remaining between them. The CDR3 region is CASSLQGFRQPQHF. The CDR3 nucleotides read TGTGCCAGCAGCTTACAGGGATTCAGGCAGCCCCAGCATTTT.

This clone was detected only once. The CDR3: CAISRDTSNQPQHF. CDR3 nucleotide sequence: TGTGCCATCAGCAGGGACACTAGCAATCAGCCCCAGCATTTT. This chain connects TRBV10-3 to TRBJ1-5; TRBD1 is a possible D gene (6 bases). CDR1 is ENHRY, CDR2 SYGVKD, per germline. V gave up 6 bases and J gave up 0 bases, with 9 bases separating them. This CDR3 comprises 14 residues.